The 11 T cell receptor beta chains below come from one sample, sequenced in a study of somatic mutations in cytotoxic T cells in rheumatoid arthritis. Sequencing was performed with immunoSEQ multiplex PCR; in TCRdb, only in-frame clones are kept and a portion is missing. Seen here are more than 15,000 clones, 70% to 75% observed once, and the top ten hold roughly a fifth. The sample taken for sequencing was CD8+ T cells sorted from blood. The receptors were gathered from a woman in her sixties in good health.

The chain recombines TRBV5-5 with TRBJ2-7; D may match TRBD1 or TRBD2 (5 bases each). CDR3 length equals 18 residues. V was shortened by 4 bases and J by 7 bases, with 30 bases between the two germline ends. The germline V gene encodes CDR1 SGHKS and CDR2 YYEKEE (reference sequence). CDR3 sequence reads: CASSGPGRHIFYYEEQYF. The CDR3 DNA is TGTGCCAGCAGCGGACCGGGACGACATATTTTCTACTACGAAGAGCAGTACTTC.

The chain recombines TRBV5-1 with TRBJ2-1; 7 positions match TRBD1. This CDR3 region has 13 residues. Trimming at V came to 6 bases and at J to 3 bases, leaving 3 bases not matched to a gene. Per germline, CDR1 SGHRS and CDR2 YFSETQ. CDR3 nucleotides: TGCGCCAGCACCTGGGACAGCTACAATGAGCAGTTCTTC. This sequence encodes CASTWDSYNEQFF.

This clone was counted between two and nine times. V is TRBV15 and J is TRBJ2-7; the D call may be TRBD1 or TRBD2 (6 bases each). CDR3 size: 15 residues. Trimming took 8 bases from V and 0 from J, leaving 17 bases between them. The germline gives CDR1 LNHNV, CDR2 YYDKDF (reference sequence). The CDR3, as DNA: TGTGCCACCTGGGACACCCGGGGGAGCTCCTACGAGCAGTACTTC. Its translation: CATWDTRGSSYEQYF.

The V and J genes are TRBV5-1 and TRBJ2-7, with D perhaps TRBD1 or TRBD2 (5 bases each). The CDR3 totals 15 residues. Trimming left V 0 bases short and J 2 bases short, with 12 bases between. Germline lookup yields CDR1 SGHRS and CDR2 YFSETQ. The CDR3 DNA is TGCGCCAGCAGCTTGGAAGTTGGGGGTGCCTACGAGCAGTACTTC. As protein: CASSLEVGGAYEQYF. The whole variable domain, remainder taken from reference TRBV5-1 and TRBJ2-7, is KAGVTQTPRYLIKTRGQQVTLSCSPISGHRSVSWYQQTPGQGLQFLFEYFSETQRNKGNFPGRFSGRQFSNSRSEMNVSTLELGDSALYLCASSLEVGGAYEQYFGPGTRLTVT.

The chain couples TRBV6-6 to TRBJ1-1; unclear D gene. The CDR3 consists of 14 residues. Germline V gives CDR1 MNHNY, CDR2 SVGAGI (reference sequence). Trimming took 1 base from V and 5 from J, leaving 11 bases between them. The CDR3 spells CASSYLGSGTEAFF. The CDR3 DNA reads TGTGCCAGCAGTTACTTAGGGTCGGGAACTGAAGCTTTCTTT.

The J gene is TRBJ1-5, the V gene TRBV7-8, with D perhaps matching TRBD1 (5 bases). V dropped 4 bases and J dropped 3 bases, with 13 bases sitting between them. CDR3 length equals 15 residues. CDR1 is SGHVS and CDR2 is FQNEAQ in the germline V gene. The CDR3 spells CASSSAGEVNQPQHF. CDR3 sequence (DNA): TGTGCCAGCAGCTCAGCGGGGGAGGTCAATCAGCCCCAGCATTTT. Full variable domain (rest looked up from reference TRBV7-8 and TRBJ1-5): GAGVSQSPRYKVAKRGQDVALRCDPISGHVSLFWYQQALGQGPEFLTYFQNEAQLDKSGLPSDRFFAERPEGSVSTLKIQRTQQEDSAVYLCASSSAGEVNQPQHFGDGTRLSIL.

This chain connects TRBV10-3 to TRBJ2-7; 8 nucleotides match TRBD1. Germline V gene data show CDR1 as ENHRY and CDR2 as SYGVKD. V gave up 1 base and J gave up 0 bases; unmatched junction bases: 5. The CDR3 spans 16 residues. CDR3 region: CAISEWGDRSSYEQYF. The CDR3 coding sequence is TGTGCCATCAGTGAGTGGGGGGACAGGAGCTCCTACGAGCAGTACTTC.

This clone was counted a few times. J is TRBJ2-7 and V is TRBV7-9; D ambiguous. The CDR3 totals 12 residues. Trimming took 2 bases from V and 3 from J, leaving 5 bases between them. Germline loops: CDR1 SEHNR, CDR2 FQNEAQ (reference sequence). The CDR3 loop is CASSLSNYEQYF. CDR3 nucleotides: TGTGCCAGCAGCTTAAGCAACTACGAGCAGTACTTC.

The V call is TRBV27, the J call TRBJ2-2; D gene ambiguous. V lost 2 bases to trimming and J lost 5 bases, with 6 bases between them. The CDR3 has 13 residues. Germline values: CDR1 MNHEY, CDR2 SMNVEV (reference sequence). The DNA of the CDR3 is TGTGCCAGCAGTTTAGGGCAGACCGGGGAGCTGTTTTTT. Amino acid sequence: CASSLGQTGELFF.

This chain links TRBV15 with TRBJ1-4, with unresolved D. Per the germline V gene, CDR1 is LNHNV and CDR2 is YYDKDF (reference sequence). The CDR3 length is 15 residues. The V end lost 8 bases, the J end lost 3 bases, and 16 bases lay between the germline ends. As DNA, the CDR3 is TGTGCCACCCTTCCCAATCGCGGGGCTAATGAAAAACTGTTTTTT. Protein sequence: CATLPNRGANEKLFF.

The genes are TRBV10-1 and TRBJ1-2; TRBD1 is a possible D gene (6 bases). Looked up from germline, CDR1 is WNHNN and CDR2 is SYGVQD (reference sequence). This CDR3 is built from 14 residues. Between the trimmed V and J ends, which lost 0 bases and 4 bases, there was a span of 9 bases. The CDR3 coding sequence is TGCGCCAGCAGTGAGTCGGACAGCGTCTATGGCTACACCTTC. It translates to CASSESDSVYGYTF.